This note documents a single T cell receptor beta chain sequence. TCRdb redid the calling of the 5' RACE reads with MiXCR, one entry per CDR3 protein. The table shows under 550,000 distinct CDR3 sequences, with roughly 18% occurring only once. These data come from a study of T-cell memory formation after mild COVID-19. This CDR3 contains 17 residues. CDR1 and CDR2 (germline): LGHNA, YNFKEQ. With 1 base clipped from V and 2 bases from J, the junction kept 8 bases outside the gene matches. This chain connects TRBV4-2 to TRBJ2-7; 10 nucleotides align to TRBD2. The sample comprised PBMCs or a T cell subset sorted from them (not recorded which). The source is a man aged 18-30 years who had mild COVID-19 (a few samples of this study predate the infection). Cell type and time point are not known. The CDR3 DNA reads TGTGCCAGCAGCCAAGTGCACGGGACTAGCGAAACCTACGAGCAGTACTTC. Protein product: CASSQVHGTSETYEQYF.